This T cell receptor beta chain emerged from a study of prognosis after radiotherapy for stage I lung cancer. Study background: Of the enrolled patients, some 14 had newly diagnosed primary stage I lung tumors, while roughly 5 had oligometastatic NSCLC following surgical resection of the primary tumor.

CDR1 MDHEN and CDR2 SYDVKM come from the germline V gene. The CDR3 is 16 amino acids. V lost 5 bases to trimming and J lost 5 bases, with 20 bases between them. Genomic DNA provided the template from which TCR beta CDR3 was amplified by two-round multiplex PCR. Round-one PCR had primers specific to each TRBV and TRBJ gene. TCRdb re-called the multiplex PCR reads with MiXCR, one entry per CDR3 protein. The table records approximately 28,000 distinct CDR3 sequences, approximately 46% of them present only once. A draw of approximately 5.6 milliliters of peripheral blood took place at each of two time points.

The chain uses TRBV28 and TRBJ2-3, with a possible D match to TRBD1 (6 bases). The TCR sequence derives from a donor at least 50 years old with non-small cell lung cancer. Sample: PBMCs, taken before or after stereotactic body radiation therapy (not recorded which). The CDR3 DNA reads as TGTGCCAGCAGTGGGGGACGGACAGTGTTTGGAGATACGCAGTATTTT. This translates into CASSGGRTVFGDTQYF.